A selection of T cell receptor beta chains follows, all from one sample in a study of T cell repertoires in cytomegalovirus infection. One entry per CDR3 protein, called by TCRdb with MiXCR from the reads. In the table there are 300,000 or so distinct CDR3 sequences, about 23% of which are singletons. Sequencing input: PBMCs. Every receptor here comes from a human donor in good health (CMV status not recorded). Some clones in this sample may be carry-over from other donors' samples. Both conserved end residues are part of each CDR3. The D gene is left open where the match is weak. Size is stated for part of the rows, as once, few or many counts, or as a class when the clone is expanded.

j_call	clone_size	v_call	d_call	cdr3_length	cdr3_aa	cdr3_nt
TRBJ2-7	NA	TRBV7-9	TRBD1	15	CASSRRTGSVYEQYF	TGTGCCAGCAGCCGCAGGACAGGGAGTGTCTACGAGCAGTACTTC
TRBJ2-7	many	TRBV7-8	NA	15	CASRLIGGAGYEQYF	TGTGCCAGCAGATTAATAGGGGGTGCGGGGTACGAGCAGTACTTC
TRBJ1-5	many	TRBV7-2	NA	13	CASSIGQNQPQHF	TGTGCCAGCAGCATAGGACAGAATCAGCCCCAGCATTTT
TRBJ1-1	few	TRBV2	NA	12	CASHREVESAFF	TGTGCCAGCCACAGGGAGGTAGAGTCAGCTTTCTTT
TRBJ1-3	few	TRBV7-9	NA	12	CASSGAPVPNDF	TGTGCCAGCAGCGGGGCCCCGGTCCCGAATGATTTT
TRBJ1-5	NA	TRBV7-2	TRBD1	15	CASTFGGQGYQPQHF	TGTGCCAGCACCTTCGGGGGACAGGGTTATCAGCCCCAGCATTTT
TRBJ2-5	NA	TRBV14	NA	13	CASSQRRQETQYF	TGTGCCAGCAGCCAAAGGCGGCAAGAGACCCAGTACTTC
TRBJ1-4	NA	TRBV5-1	NA	14	CASREQPGDEKLFF	TGCGCCAGCAGAGAGCAGCCCGGCGATGAAAAACTGTTTTTT
TRBJ2-3	many	TRBV7-2	NA	15	CASSLVADSSDTQYF	TGTGCCAGCAGCTTAGTGGCGGATTCTTCAGATACGCAGTATTTT
TRBJ2-1	NA	TRBV20-1	TRBD2	12	CSAQREISEQFF	TGCAGTGCCCAGCGGGAGATATCTGAGCAGTTCTTC
TRBJ2-6	NA	TRBV11-3	TRBD1	20	CASSLEVRGQGASGANVLTF	TGTGCCAGCAGCTTAGAAGTGCGGGGACAGGGGGCGTCAGGGGCCAACGTCCTGACTTTC
TRBJ2-1	few	TRBV7-3	TRBD1	15	CASSLRLGQINEQFF	TGTGCCAGCAGCTTAAGGCTGGGACAGATCAATGAGCAGTTCTTC
TRBJ2-7	many	TRBV7-2	NA	15	CASSLIRGYSYEQYF	TGTGCCAGCAGCTTAATCCGGGGGTACTCCTACGAGCAGTACTTC
TRBJ2-7	once	TRBV20-1	TRBD1	16	CSASGTGGLSSYEQYF	TGCAGTGCTAGCGGGACAGGGGGCCTCTCCTCCTACGAGCAGTACTTC
TRBJ2-1	few	TRBV4-3	TRBD1	15	CASSQDGDRYNEQFF	TGCGCCAGCAGCCAAGATGGGGACAGGTACAATGAGCAGTTCTTC
TRBJ2-2	NA	TRBV5-4	TRBD2	14	CASSTPSGSGELFF	TGTGCCAGCAGCACGCCTAGCGGCAGCGGGGAGCTGTTTTTT
TRBJ1-3	few	TRBV2	NA	13	CASSDTAGNTIYF	TGTGCCAGCAGTGATACGGCTGGAAACACCATATATTTT
TRBJ1-4	NA	TRBV7-9	TRBD1	16	CASSDRGQGSNEKLFF	TGTGCCAGCAGCGACCGCGGACAGGGTTCCAATGAAAAACTGTTTTTT
TRBJ1-1	NA	TRBV14	NA	14	CASSQDLGGTEAFF	TGTGCCAGCAGCCAAGACCTGGGGGGCACTGAAGCTTTCTTT
TRBJ1-1	few	TRBV28	NA	16	CASIKSEALRGTEAFF	TGTGCCAGCATTAAGTCCGAGGCCCTAAGGGGCACTGAAGCTTTCTTT
TRBJ2-2	many	TRBV11-2	TRBD2	16	CASSSISGPRAGELFF	TGTGCCAGCAGCTCAATTAGCGGGCCACGGGCCGGGGAGCTGTTTTTT
TRBJ2-5	NA	TRBV11-2	NA	15	CASSLGGREEETQYF	TGTGCCAGCAGCTTAGGTGGCAGGGAGGAGGAGACCCAGTACTTC
TRBJ1-2	many	TRBV7-3	NA	15	CASIRQESIGGGYTF	TGTGCCAGCATCCGACAGGAGTCAATAGGTGGTGGCTACACCTTC
TRBJ2-1	few	TRBV28	TRBD2	17	CASSFRPSGGLGREQFF	TGTGCCAGCAGTTTTCGGCCTAGCGGGGGCCTCGGGAGAGAGCAGTTCTTC
TRBJ2-7	NA	TRBV7-2	TRBD2	17	CASSPAPASGRKNEQYF	TGTGCCAGCAGCCCCGCACCTGCTAGCGGGAGGAAGAACGAGCAGTACTTC
TRBJ2-3	NA	TRBV9	NA	15	CASSVLRSGTDTQYF	TGTGCCAGCAGCGTCCTCCGTAGCGGTACAGATACGCAGTATTTT
TRBJ2-6	few	TRBV19	NA	19	CASSRRPGLLSSGANVLTF	TGTGCCAGTAGTAGACGTCCAGGTCTTTTGAGCTCTGGGGCCAACGTCCTGACTTTC
TRBJ2-7	many	TRBV28	TRBD2	15	CASSSPGLAAYEQYF	TGTGCCAGCAGTTCGCCGGGACTAGCAGCCTACGAGCAGTACTTC
TRBJ2-1	NA	TRBV6-4	TRBD2	13	CASSHLAGAEQFF	TGTGCCAGCAGTCATCTAGCGGGGGCTGAGCAGTTCTTC
TRBJ2-7	NA	TRBV29-1	NA	15	CSVESPSGLTYEQYF	TGCAGCGTTGAAAGCCCCAGCGGCTTAACCTACGAGCAGTACTTC
TRBJ2-1	NA	TRBV28	NA	13	CANSSTETTRQFF	TGTGCCAACAGTTCCACGGAAACGACGAGGCAGTTCTTC
TRBJ1-5	few	TRBV7-2	NA	13	CASSLADGFAQHF	TGTGCCAGCAGCTTAGCTGATGGTTTCGCCCAGCATTTT
TRBJ2-5	NA	TRBV9	NA	13	CASSGSGWETQYF	TGTGCCAGCAGCGGCTCGGGGTGGGAGACCCAGTACTTC
TRBJ2-1	NA	TRBV20-1	TRBD2	14	CSAGAGAGGNEQFF	TGCAGTGCGGGAGCGGGAGCTGGGGGCAATGAGCAGTTCTTC
TRBJ2-1	NA	TRBV29-1	NA	12	CSVVRGMDEQFF	TGCAGCGTTGTGCGGGGTATGGATGAGCAGTTCTTC
TRBJ2-7	many	TRBV6-1	NA	15	CASSEYGLSVGEQYF	TGTGCCAGCAGTGAATACGGGTTATCGGTGGGCGAGCAGTACTTC
TRBJ2-7	NA	TRBV19	NA	15	CASSIPGSQYYEQYF	TGTGCCAGTAGTATCCCGGGAAGCCAATACTACGAGCAGTACTTC